A selection of T cell receptor beta chains follows, all from one sample in a study of blood T cells in healthy people across ages. TCRdb recomputed calls from the 5' RACE reads with MiXCR, one row per CDR3 protein. This repertoire shows hundreds of thousands of distinct CDR3 sequences, around 24% found once; its top ten account for 8.5% to 9.5%. These data also formed part of another study, on T cells of mothers and their children.

Sequences were obtained from blood. Receptors originate from a boy younger than 18 in good health. The CDR3 runs from the conserved cysteine through the conserved F or W. A D gene is named only where the DNA matches it firmly. The size entry is marked missing in some rows and otherwise reads once, few, many or a size class.

j_gene	v_gene	abundance	d_gene	CDR3nt	CDR3aa
TRBJ2-1	TRBV6-2/TRBV6-3	once	NA	TGTGCCAGCAGTGGGGGACCGGGGAATGAGCAGTTCTTC	CASSGGPGNEQFF
TRBJ1-2	TRBV4-3	NA	NA	TGCGCCAGCAGCCAGACCACGATGATCTATGGCTACACCTTC	CASSQTTMIYGYTF
TRBJ2-4	TRBV28	NA	TRBD1	TGTGCCAGCACATATCGTGACAGGGTTCAGCACTTC	CASTYRDRVQHF
TRBJ2-1	TRBV9	NA	NA	TGTGCCAGCAGCGTAGGACCCGGGGGCTACAATGAGCAGTTCTTC	CASSVGPGGYNEQFF
TRBJ1-2	TRBV27	few	NA	TGTGCCAGCAGTCCCGACAGCATCTATGGCTACACCTTC	CASSPDSIYGYTF
TRBJ2-1	TRBV5-6	NA	NA	TGTGCCAGCAGCTTGACTGTACGGGGTTCCTACAATGAGCAGTTCTTC	CASSLTVRGSYNEQFF
TRBJ2-1	TRBV7-9	few	TRBD2	TGTGCCAGCAGCTTAAAGGGACTAGCGGGCCATGAGCAGTTCTTC	CASSLKGLAGHEQFF
TRBJ2-7	TRBV7-9	NA	NA	TGTGCCAGCAGCTCGTGGGACACCGTCACCTCCTACGAGCAGTACTTC	CASSSWDTVTSYEQYF
TRBJ2-3	TRBV3-1	NA	NA	TGTGCCAGCAGCCAAGGTATGCAAGGATTCTCTAGCACAGATACGCAGTATTTT	CASSQGMQGFSSTDTQYF
TRBJ1-2	TRBV6-2/TRBV6-3	NA	TRBD1	TGTGCCAGCAGTTCGGACAGGGGGCTCCTTAGGTATGGCTACACCTTC	CASSSDRGLLRYGYTF
TRBJ2-1	TRBV7-2	many	TRBD2	TGTGCCAGCAGCCCGCGTGGTAGCGGGAGGAGGCGGGTGTCCTACAATGAGCAGTTCTTC	CASSPRGSGRRRVSYNEQFF
TRBJ2-7	TRBV6-2/TRBV6-3	medium-sized	NA	TGTGCCAGCATCGTAGACCCGGGACTGAACTACGAGCAGTACTTC	CASIVDPGLNYEQYF
TRBJ1-2	TRBV14	NA	NA	TGTGCCAGCAGCCAACAAAACTATGGCTACACCTTC	CASSQQNYGYTF
TRBJ2-3	TRBV7-9	few	TRBD1	TGTGCCAGCAGCTCGGGACAGGGGGTGGTGAGCACAGATACGCAGTATTTT	CASSSGQGVVSTDTQYF
TRBJ2-1	TRBV24-1	NA	NA	TGTGCCACCAGTGATCATAGCAGGGTAAATGAGCAGTTCTTC	CATSDHSRVNEQFF
TRBJ2-7	TRBV6-1	once	TRBD2	TGTGCCAGCAGTCCTCGGACTAGCGGGAGGGCTTACGAGCAGTACTTC	CASSPRTSGRAYEQYF
TRBJ1-1	TRBV12-3/TRBV12-4	NA	TRBD1	TGTGCCAGCAGTCAGTGGGACAGCCTGAACACTGAAGCTTTCTTT	CASSQWDSLNTEAFF
TRBJ1-5	TRBV27	NA	TRBD1	TGTGCCAGCAGCAGAACGGGGGACAGACTCAATCAGCCCCAGCATTTT	CASSRTGDRLNQPQHF
TRBJ1-4	TRBV28	NA	TRBD1	TGTGCCAGCAGTACACAGGGGGCGGTTAATGAAAAACTGTTTTTT	CASSTQGAVNEKLFF
TRBJ2-1	TRBV9	NA	NA	TGTGCCAGCAGCGGAGTCGGGTATGGAGGCTGGGAGCAGTTCTTC	CASSGVGYGGWEQFF
TRBJ2-5	TRBV7-9	NA	TRBD1	TGTGCCAGCAGCACCGTCCGAGACAGGGTAGGAGAGACCCAGTACTTC	CASSTVRDRVGETQYF
TRBJ2-1	TRBV11-3	NA	TRBD1	TGTGCCAGCTCCTCAGGGGGTGACCTCTCCTACAATGAGCAGTTCTTC	CASSSGGDLSYNEQFF
TRBJ2-7	TRBV29-1	many	NA	TGCAGCGTTGAAGACAGGGAAACCTACGAGCAGTACTTC	CSVEDRETYEQYF
TRBJ2-6	TRBV28	few	NA	TGTGCCACCCGTGTGAGCGGGGCCAACGTCCTGACTTTC	CATRVSGANVLTF
TRBJ2-7	TRBV7-6	few	NA	TGTGCCAGCAGCTTATCCAGCGCTCGGGACGAGCAGTACTTC	CASSLSSARDEQYF
TRBJ2-3	TRBV13	NA	NA	TGTGCCAGCAGCGAGATTGGCCCAGATACGCAGTATTTT	CASSEIGPDTQYF
TRBJ2-4	TRBV29-1	few	NA	TGCAGCGTTGGAGACGGGGTTACAGCCAAAAACATTCAGTACTTC	CSVGDGVTAKNIQYF
TRBJ1-2	TRBV27	NA	NA	TGTGCCAGCGGCGGGGCGGGAGAGTATGGCTACACCTTC	CASGGAGEYGYTF
TRBJ1-1	TRBV19	NA	NA	TGTGCCAGTAGTATATCTGTTACTGAAGCTTTCTTT	CASSISVTEAFF
TRBJ1-1	TRBV12-3/TRBV12-4	NA	NA	TGTGCCAGCACCCCGGCTATTGGGCAGGGAAACACTGAAGCTTTCTTT	CASTPAIGQGNTEAFF
TRBJ2-2	TRBV5-4	NA	NA	TGTGCCAGCAGCTTGGGGGCCACCGGGGAGCTGTTTTTT	CASSLGATGELFF
TRBJ2-3	TRBV7-2	many	NA	TGTGCCAGCAGCTTACGGCGGGGAGGCACAGATACGCAGTATTTT	CASSLRRGGTDTQYF
TRBJ2-3	TRBV28	many	NA	TGTGCCAGCAGTTTAGGTTCCGGGGCCACCACAGATACGCAGTATTTT	CASSLGSGATTDTQYF
TRBJ1-6	TRBV6-6	NA	NA	TGTGCCAGCAGGGGTCGAACAAAGGGCAGCAATTCACCCCTCCACTTT	CASRGRTKGSNSPLHF
TRBJ2-6	TRBV28	many	NA	TGTGCCAGCCATAGGCCCGGGGCCAACGTCCTGACTTTC	CASHRPGANVLTF
TRBJ2-2	TRBV28	few	NA	TGTGCCAGCGAAGGGGTGGGGGAGCTGTTTTTT	CASEGVGELFF
TRBJ1-2	TRBV7-2	few	TRBD1	TGTGCCAGCAGCCCCCGGACAGGTTCCACAGCTAACTATGGCTACACCTTC	CASSPRTGSTANYGYTF
TRBJ1-4	TRBV29-1	NA	NA	TGCAGCGTTGAAGATCGTATGGGTATGGAAAAACTGTTTTTT	CSVEDRMGMEKLFF
TRBJ2-5	TRBV10-2	few	NA	TGCGCCAGCAGGGAGGGTATGGGAGAGACCCAGTACTTC	CASREGMGETQYF
TRBJ2-5	TRBV28	few	NA	TGTGCCAGCAGTCTCGGGACCGCGGCAAGGAGAGAGTACTTC	CASSLGTAARREYF
TRBJ2-5	TRBV7-2	NA	TRBD1	TGTGCCAGCAGCGTAAGACAGGGATCAGAGACCCAGTACTTC	CASSVRQGSETQYF
TRBJ2-5	TRBV20-1	NA	NA	TGCAGTGCCAAACCTCCAGGGAGATCAGAGACCCAGTACTTC	CSAKPPGRSETQYF
TRBJ2-7	TRBV12-3/TRBV12-4	NA	NA	TGTGCCAGCAGTTTAAGTCTGGGGATAGGATACGAGCAGTACTTC	CASSLSLGIGYEQYF
TRBJ2-7	TRBV27	few	TRBD2	TGTGCCAGCAGTTTATCGGGTTCTAGCGGGGGGGCCTACGAGCAGTACTTC	CASSLSGSSGGAYEQYF
TRBJ2-7	TRBV21-1	few	NA	TGTGCCAGCAGCAAAATGGGCTACGAGCAGTACTTC	CASSKMGYEQYF
TRBJ2-5	TRBV10-3	few	TRBD2	TGTGCCATCAGTGATTCGGGGCGCGCAGCGGGAGGGCAAGAGACCCAGTACTTC	CAISDSGRAAGGQETQYF
TRBJ2-7	TRBV7-2	NA	TRBD1	TGTGCCAGCAGCCTATCGGGACAGAACTACGAGCAGTACTTC	CASSLSGQNYEQYF
TRBJ2-7	TRBV28	many	NA	TGTGCCAGCAGTCTTTACCACGAGCAGTACTTC	CASSLYHEQYF
TRBJ2-5	TRBV28	NA	NA	TGTGCCAGCAGTCCCATACGAGAGACCCAGTACTTC	CASSPIRETQYF
TRBJ2-7	TRBV27	few	NA	TGTGCCAGCAGTCCGAGTAGGATCAGCGACGAGCAGTACTTC	CASSPSRISDEQYF
TRBJ2-1	TRBV24-1	many	NA	TGTGCCACCAGTGCTTTACTAGCCAGCAATGAGCAGTTCTTC	CATSALLASNEQFF
TRBJ2-5	TRBV7-8	NA	NA	TGTGCCAGCAGCTTGCAGAGTAAGACCCAGTACTTC	CASSLQSKTQYF
TRBJ1-2	TRBV7-3	once	NA	TGTGCCAGCAGCCCAGACGGAACGGAGTATGGCTGCACCTTC	CASSPDGTEYGCTF
TRBJ1-2	TRBV29-1	few	NA	TGCAGCGTTGAAGAGATCATGACAGGCCCGCTAGCTAACTATGGCTACACCTTC	CSVEEIMTGPLANYGYTF